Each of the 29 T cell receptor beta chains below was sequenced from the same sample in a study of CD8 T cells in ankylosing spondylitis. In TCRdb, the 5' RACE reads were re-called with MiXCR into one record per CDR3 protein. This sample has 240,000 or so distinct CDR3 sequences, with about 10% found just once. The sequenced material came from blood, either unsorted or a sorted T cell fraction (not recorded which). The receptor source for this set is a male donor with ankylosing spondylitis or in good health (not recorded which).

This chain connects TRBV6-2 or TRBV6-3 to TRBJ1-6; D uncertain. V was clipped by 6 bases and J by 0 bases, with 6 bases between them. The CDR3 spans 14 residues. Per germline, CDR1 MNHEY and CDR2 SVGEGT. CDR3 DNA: TGTGCCAGCAGGAGGAGCTCCTATAATTCACCCCTCCACTTT. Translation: CASRRSSYNSPLHF.

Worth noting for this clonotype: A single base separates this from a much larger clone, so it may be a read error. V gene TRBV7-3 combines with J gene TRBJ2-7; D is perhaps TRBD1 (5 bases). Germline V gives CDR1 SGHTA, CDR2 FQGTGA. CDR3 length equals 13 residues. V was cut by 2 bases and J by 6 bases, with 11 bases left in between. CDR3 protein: CASSLVAQGEQYF. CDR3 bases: TGTGCCAGCAGCTTAGTCGCCCAGGGCGAGCAGTACTTC.

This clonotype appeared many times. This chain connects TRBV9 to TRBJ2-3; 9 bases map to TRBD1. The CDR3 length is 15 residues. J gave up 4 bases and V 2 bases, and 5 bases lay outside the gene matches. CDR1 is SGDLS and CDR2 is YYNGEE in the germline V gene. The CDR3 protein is CASSVGTGNADTQYF. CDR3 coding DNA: TGTGCCAGCAGCGTCGGGACAGGGAACGCAGATACGCAGTATTTT.

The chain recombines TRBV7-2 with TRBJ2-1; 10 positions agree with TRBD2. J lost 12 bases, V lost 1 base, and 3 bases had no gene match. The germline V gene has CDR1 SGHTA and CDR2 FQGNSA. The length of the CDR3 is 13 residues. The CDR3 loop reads CASSLDSGRPQFF. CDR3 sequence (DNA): TGTGCCAGCAGCTTAGATAGCGGGAGGCCGCAGTTCTTC.

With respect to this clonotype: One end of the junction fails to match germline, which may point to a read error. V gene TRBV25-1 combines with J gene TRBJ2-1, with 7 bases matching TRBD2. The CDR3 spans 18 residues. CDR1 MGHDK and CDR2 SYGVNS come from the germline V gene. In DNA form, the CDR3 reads TGTGCCAGCAGTGAAGATTTAAGAGAGACTAGCAGCTACAATGAGCAGTCCTTC. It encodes CASSEDLRETSSYNEQSF.

The CDR3 DNA sequence: TGTGCCAGCAGCCACCCGTCCGGGGAGCTGTTTTTT. This gives the protein CASSHPSGELFF. V and J are TRBV12-3 or TRBV12-4 and TRBJ2-2, with D hard to call. CDR3 length: 12 residues. V lost 6 bases to trimming and J lost 6 bases, with 8 bases between them.

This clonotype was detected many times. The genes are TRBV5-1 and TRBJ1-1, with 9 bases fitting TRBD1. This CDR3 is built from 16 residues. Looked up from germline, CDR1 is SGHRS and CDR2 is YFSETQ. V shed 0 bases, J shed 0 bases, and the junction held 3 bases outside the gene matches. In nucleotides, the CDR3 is TGCGCCAGCAGCTTGGTAGGACAGGGGATGAACACTGAAGCTTTCTTT. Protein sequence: CASSLVGQGMNTEAFF.

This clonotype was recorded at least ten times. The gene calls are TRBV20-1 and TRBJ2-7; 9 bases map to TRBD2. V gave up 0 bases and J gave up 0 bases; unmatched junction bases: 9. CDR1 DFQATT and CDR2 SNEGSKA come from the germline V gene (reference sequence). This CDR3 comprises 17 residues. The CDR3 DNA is TGCAGTGCTAGAGATAGGGCTAGCGGGACCTACTCCTACGAGCAGTACTTC. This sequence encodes CSARDRASGTYSYEQYF.

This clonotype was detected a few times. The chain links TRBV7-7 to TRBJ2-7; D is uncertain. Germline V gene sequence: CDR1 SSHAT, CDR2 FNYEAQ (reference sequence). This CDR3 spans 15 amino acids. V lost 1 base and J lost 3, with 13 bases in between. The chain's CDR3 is CASSLGPFAVYEQYF. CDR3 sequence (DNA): TGTGCCAGCAGCTTAGGGCCATTCGCTGTCTACGAGCAGTACTTC.

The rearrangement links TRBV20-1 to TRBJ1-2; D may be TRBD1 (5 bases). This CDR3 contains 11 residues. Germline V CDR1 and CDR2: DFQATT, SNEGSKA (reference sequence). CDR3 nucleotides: TGCGGTAGGCGAACAGGCCATGGCTACACCTTC. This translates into CGRRTGHGYTF.

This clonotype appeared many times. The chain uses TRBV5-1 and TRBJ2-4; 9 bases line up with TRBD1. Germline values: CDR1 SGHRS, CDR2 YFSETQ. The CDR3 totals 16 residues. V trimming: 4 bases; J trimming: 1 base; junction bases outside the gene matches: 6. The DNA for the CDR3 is TGCGCCAGCAGCCCTCGACAGGGGGGGGCCAAAAACATTCAGTACTTC. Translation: CASSPRQGGAKNIQYF.

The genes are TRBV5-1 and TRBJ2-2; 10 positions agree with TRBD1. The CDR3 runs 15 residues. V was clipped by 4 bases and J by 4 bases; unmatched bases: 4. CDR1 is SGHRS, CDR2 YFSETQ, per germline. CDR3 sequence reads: CASSMGQGSTGELFF. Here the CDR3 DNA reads TGCGCCAGCAGCATGGGACAGGGGAGCACCGGGGAGCTGTTTTTT.

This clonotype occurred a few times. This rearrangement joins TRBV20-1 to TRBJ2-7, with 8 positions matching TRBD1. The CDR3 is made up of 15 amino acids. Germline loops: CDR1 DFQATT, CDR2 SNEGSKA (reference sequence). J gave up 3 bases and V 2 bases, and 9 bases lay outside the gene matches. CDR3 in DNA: TGCAGTGCTAGATCGGCGGACAGGGAGGTCTACGAGCAGTACTTC. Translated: CSARSADREVYEQYF.

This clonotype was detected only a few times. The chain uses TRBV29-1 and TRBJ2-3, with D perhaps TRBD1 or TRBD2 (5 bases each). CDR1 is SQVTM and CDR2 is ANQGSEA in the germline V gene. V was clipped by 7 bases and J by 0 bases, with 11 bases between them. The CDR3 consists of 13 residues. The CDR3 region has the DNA TGCAGCGGGGACGGGGAGAGCACAGATACGCAGTATTTT. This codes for CSGDGESTDTQYF.

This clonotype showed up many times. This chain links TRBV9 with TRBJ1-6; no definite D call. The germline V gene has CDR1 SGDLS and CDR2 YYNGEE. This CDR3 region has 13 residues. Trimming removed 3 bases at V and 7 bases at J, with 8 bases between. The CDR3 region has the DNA TGTGCCAGCAGCGCCCAGACCAATTCACCCCTCCACTTT. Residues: CASSAQTNSPLHF.

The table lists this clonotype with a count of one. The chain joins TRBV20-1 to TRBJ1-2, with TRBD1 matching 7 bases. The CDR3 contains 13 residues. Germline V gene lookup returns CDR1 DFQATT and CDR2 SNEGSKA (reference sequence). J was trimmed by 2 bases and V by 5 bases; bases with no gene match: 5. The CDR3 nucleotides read TGCAGTGCTCCTACGACAGGGAACTATGGCTACACCTTC. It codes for CSAPTTGNYGYTF.

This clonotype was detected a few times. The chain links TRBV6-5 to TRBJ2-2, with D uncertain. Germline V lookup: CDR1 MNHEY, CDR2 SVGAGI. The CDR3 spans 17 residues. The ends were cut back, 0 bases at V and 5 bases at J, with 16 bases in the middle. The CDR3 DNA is TGTGCCAGCAGTTACTCAGGTTGGCAAGAGCTTACCGGGGAGCTGTTTTTT. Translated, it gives CASSYSGWQELTGELFF.

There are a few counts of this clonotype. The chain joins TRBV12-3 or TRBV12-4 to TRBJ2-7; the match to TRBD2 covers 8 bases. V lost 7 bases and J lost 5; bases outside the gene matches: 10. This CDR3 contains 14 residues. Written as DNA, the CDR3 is TGTGCCAGCAACTCCGGGGGGGCCGGGAACGAGCAGTACTTC. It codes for CASNSGGAGNEQYF.

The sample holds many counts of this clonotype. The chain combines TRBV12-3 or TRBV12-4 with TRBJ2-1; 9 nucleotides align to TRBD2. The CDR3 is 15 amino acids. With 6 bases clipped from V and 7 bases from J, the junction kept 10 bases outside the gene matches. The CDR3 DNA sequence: TGTGCCAGCAGAAGAGCTAGCGGGATGAGTAATGAGCAGTTCTTC. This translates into CASRRASGMSNEQFF.

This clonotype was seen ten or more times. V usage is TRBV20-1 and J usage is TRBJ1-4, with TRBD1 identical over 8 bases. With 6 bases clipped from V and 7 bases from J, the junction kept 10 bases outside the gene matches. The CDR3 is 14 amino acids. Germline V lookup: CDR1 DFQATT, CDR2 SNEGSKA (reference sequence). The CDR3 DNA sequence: TGCAGTGCAGAGGACAGGGTGGGATTTGAAAAACTGTTTTTT. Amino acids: CSAEDRVGFEKLFF.

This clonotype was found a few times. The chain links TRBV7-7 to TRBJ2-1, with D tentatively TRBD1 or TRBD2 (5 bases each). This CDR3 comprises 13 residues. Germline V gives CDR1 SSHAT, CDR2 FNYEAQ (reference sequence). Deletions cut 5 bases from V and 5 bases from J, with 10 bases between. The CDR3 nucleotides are TGTGCCAGCAGCCGGGACCGTGACAATGAGCAGTTCTTC. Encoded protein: CASSRDRDNEQFF. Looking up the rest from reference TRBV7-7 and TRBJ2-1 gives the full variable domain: GAGVSQSPRYKVTKRGQDVTLRCDPISSHATLYWYQQALGQGPEFLTYFNYEAQPDKSGLPSDRFSAERPEGSISTLTIQRTEQRDSAMYRCASSRDRDNEQFFGPGTRLTVL.

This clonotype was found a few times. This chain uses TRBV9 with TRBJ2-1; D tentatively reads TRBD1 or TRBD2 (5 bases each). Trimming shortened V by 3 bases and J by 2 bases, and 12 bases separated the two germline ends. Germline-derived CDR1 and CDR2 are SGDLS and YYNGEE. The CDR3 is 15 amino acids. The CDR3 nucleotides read TGTGCCAGCAGCGGCTTGGGGGATGCCTACAATGAGCAGTTCTTC. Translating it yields CASSGLGDAYNEQFF.

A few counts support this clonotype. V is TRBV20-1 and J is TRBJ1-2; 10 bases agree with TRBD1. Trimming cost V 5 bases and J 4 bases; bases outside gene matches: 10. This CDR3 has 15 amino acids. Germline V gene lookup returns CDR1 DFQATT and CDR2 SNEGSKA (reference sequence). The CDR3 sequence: CSAYDRGPLGYGYTF. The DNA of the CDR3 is TGCAGTGCTTATGACAGGGGGCCCCTGGGCTATGGCTACACCTTC.

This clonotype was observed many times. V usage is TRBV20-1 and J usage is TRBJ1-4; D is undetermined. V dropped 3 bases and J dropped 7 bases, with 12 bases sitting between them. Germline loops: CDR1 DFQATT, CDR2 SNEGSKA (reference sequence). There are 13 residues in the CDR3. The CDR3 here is CSASRQLSEKLFF. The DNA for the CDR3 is TGCAGTGCTAGCAGGCAGTTGAGTGAAAAACTGTTTTTT.

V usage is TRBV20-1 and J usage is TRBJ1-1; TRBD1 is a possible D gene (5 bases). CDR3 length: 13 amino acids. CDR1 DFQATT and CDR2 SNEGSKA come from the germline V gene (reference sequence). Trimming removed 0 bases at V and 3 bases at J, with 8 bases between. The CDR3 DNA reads TGCAGTGCTAGAGACAGGGCTCACACTGAAGCTTTCTTT. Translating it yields CSARDRAHTEAFF.

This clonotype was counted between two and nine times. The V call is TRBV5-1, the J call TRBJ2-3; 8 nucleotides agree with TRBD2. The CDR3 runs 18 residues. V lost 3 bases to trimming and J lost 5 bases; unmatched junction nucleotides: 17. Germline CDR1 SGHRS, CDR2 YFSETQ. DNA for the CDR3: TGCGCCAGCAGCTCGACCCCATTTGGCCGCGGGGGGAGAGATACGCAGTATTTT. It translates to CASSSTPFGRGGRDTQYF. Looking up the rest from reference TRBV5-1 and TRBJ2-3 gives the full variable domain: KAGVTQTPRYLIKTRGQQVTLSCSPISGHRSVSWYQQTPGQGLQFLFEYFSETQRNKGNFPGRFSGRQFSNSRSEMNVSTLELGDSALYLCASSSTPFGRGGRDTQYFGPGTRLTVL.

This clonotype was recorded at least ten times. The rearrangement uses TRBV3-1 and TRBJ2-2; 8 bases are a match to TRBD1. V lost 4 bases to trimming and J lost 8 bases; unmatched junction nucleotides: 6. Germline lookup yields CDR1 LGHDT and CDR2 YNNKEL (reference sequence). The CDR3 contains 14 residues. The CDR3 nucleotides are TGTGCCAGCAGCCTGGGACAGGATTGGGGGGAGCTGTTTTTT. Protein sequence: CASSLGQDWGELFF.

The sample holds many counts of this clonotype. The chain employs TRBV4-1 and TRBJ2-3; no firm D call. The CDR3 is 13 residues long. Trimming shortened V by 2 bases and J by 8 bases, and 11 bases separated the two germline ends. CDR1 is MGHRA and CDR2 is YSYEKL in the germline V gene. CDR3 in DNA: TGCGCCAGCAGCCAACTGGCCTCGGGTACGCAGTATTTT. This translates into CASSQLASGTQYF.

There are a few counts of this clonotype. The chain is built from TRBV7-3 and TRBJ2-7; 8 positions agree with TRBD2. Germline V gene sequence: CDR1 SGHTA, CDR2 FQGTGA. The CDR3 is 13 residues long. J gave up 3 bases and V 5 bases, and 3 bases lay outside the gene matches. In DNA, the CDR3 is TGTGCCAGCAGCCGGGGACTAGGCTACGAGCAGTACTTC. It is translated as CASSRGLGYEQYF. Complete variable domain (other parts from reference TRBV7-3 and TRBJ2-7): GAGVSQTPSNKVTEKGKYVELRCDPISGHTALYWYRQSLGQGPEFLIYFQGTGAADDSGLPNDRFFAVRPEGSVSTLKIQRTERGDSAVYLCASSRGLGYEQYFGPGTRLTVT.